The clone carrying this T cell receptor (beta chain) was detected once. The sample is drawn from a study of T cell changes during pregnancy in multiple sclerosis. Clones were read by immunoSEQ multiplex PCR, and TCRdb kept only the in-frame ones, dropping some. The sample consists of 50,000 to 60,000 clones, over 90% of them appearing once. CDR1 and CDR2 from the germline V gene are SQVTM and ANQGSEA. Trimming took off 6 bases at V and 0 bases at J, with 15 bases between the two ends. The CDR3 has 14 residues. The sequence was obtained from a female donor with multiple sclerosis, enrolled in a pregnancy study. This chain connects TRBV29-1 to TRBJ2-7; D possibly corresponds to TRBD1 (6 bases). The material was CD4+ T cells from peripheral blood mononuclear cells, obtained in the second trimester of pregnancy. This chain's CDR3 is CSVLSRDNSYEQYF. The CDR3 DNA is TGCAGCGTACTCTCCCGGGACAACTCCTACGAGCAGTACTTC.